This T cell receptor (beta chain) was sequenced in a study of control samples from healthy donors and cancer patients. V lost 4 bases, J lost 8 bases, and 20 bases lay in between. Germline CDR1 reads SEHNR; CDR2 reads FQNEAQ (reference sequence). CDR3 length equals 16 residues. TCRdb's table, derived via immunoSEQ multiplex PCR, lists solely in-frame clones and lacks some. This repertoire shows more than 25,000 clones, around 94% found once; its top ten account for roughly 6.7%. V gene TRBV7-9 combines with J gene TRBJ1-4; D not certain. Sequenced material: blood. The source of this sequence is a man between 60 and 75 years old in good health. The CDR3 sequence is CASSSLQAGRAEKLFF. CDR3 nucleotides: TGTGCCAGCAGCTCTTTGCAGGCAGGAAGAGCCGAAAAACTGTTTTTT.